One sample yielded the 22 T cell receptor beta chains listed below, sequenced in a study of blood T cell repertoires in COVID-19. Sequencing was performed with immunoSEQ multiplex PCR; in TCRdb, only in-frame clones are kept and a portion is missing. The data contain roughly 24,000 clones, around nine tenths of them singletons. Sequenced material: peripheral blood. These receptor sequences come from a man between 65 and 85 years old with COVID-19, enrolled during active disease.

This chain uses TRBV12-3 or TRBV12-4 with TRBJ2-5, with 7 positions matching TRBD2. After removal of 2 bases from V and 5 bases from J, the junction contained 2 bases not matched to a gene. This CDR3 spans 13 amino acids. CDR3 sequence (DNA): TGTGCCAGCAGTTTAACCGGGAGGGAGACCCAGTACTTC. Its protein product is CASSLTGRETQYF.

The V gene is TRBV18, the J gene TRBJ2-1; 14 bases align to TRBD2. The V gene's germline CDR1 is KGHSH and CDR2 LQKENI. The CDR3 totals 16 residues. V lost 3 bases, J lost 7 bases, and 5 bases stayed unmatched. As DNA, the CDR3 is TGTGCCAGCTCACCCCTAGGACTAGCGGGGGGAAATGAGCAGTTCTTC. Protein product: CASSPLGLAGGNEQFF.

The CDR3 nucleotides read TGTGCCAGCAGCTCGATGGACATCAACACTGAAGCTTTCTTT. As protein: CASSSMDINTEAFF. The rearrangement links TRBV5-5 to TRBJ1-1; D is perhaps TRBD1 (5 bases). The V gene's germline CDR1 is SGHKS and CDR2 YYEKEE (reference sequence). The CDR3 extends over 14 amino acids. V lost 3 bases and J lost 2, with 11 bases in between.

The chain carries TRBV11-2 and TRBJ2-2; TRBD1 matches 9 bases. The germline V gene has CDR1 SGHAT and CDR2 FQNNGV. This CDR3 has 15 amino acids. After removal of 5 bases from V and 10 bases from J, the junction contained 11 bases not matched to a gene. This CDR3 reads CASSPRDRVGEELFF. The CDR3 nucleotides are TGTGCCAGCAGCCCGCGGGACAGGGTAGGGGAGGAGCTGTTTTTT.

This clone was picked up one time. The chain recombines TRBV19 with TRBJ1-2; tentatively, D is TRBD1 (6 bases). Trimming shortened V by 1 base and J by 0 bases, and 12 bases separated the two germline ends. Germline V gene lookup returns CDR1 LNHDA and CDR2 SQIVND (reference sequence). CDR3 length: 16 residues. CDR3 nucleotides: TGTGCCAGTAGTATAGGAGGACAGCCTTCTAACTATGGCTACACCTTC. Translated, it gives CASSIGGQPSNYGYTF.

The count of this clone is one. This CDR3 is CASSSGQDSYEQYF. The CDR3 DNA reads as TGTGCCAGCAGTTCGGGACAGGACTCCTACGAGCAGTACTTC. The rearrangement joins TRBV27 to TRBJ2-7; TRBD1 aligns across 8 bases. This CDR3 has 14 amino acids. Looked up from germline, CDR1 is MNHEY and CDR2 is SMNVEV (reference sequence). Trimming took 4 bases from V and 0 from J; bases not matched to a gene: 2.

This chain joins TRBV7-9 and TRBJ2-3; 13 bases are a match to TRBD2. V trimming: 2 bases; J trimming: 3 bases; junction bases outside the gene matches: 8. CDR3 length: 18 residues. Germline V gene sequence: CDR1 SEHNR, CDR2 FQNEAQ (reference sequence). CDR3 in DNA: TGTGCCAGCAGCTTAACGACTAGCGGGAGGAGAGGGACAGATACGCAGTATTTT. It specifies CASSLTTSGRRGTDTQYF.

The chain uses TRBV19 and TRBJ2-7, with a tentative D call TRBD1 (5 bases). Trimming removed 3 bases at V and 2 bases at J, with 11 bases between. Germline CDR1 and CDR2: LNHDA and SQIVND (reference sequence). The CDR3 has 14 residues. CDR3 loop: CASSMAGIAYEQYF. CDR3 sequence (DNA): TGTGCCAGTAGTATGGCAGGGATCGCCTACGAGCAGTACTTC.

V usage is TRBV5-1 and J usage is TRBJ1-4; D might be TRBD1 (5 bases). Germline CDR1 is SGHRS and CDR2 is YFSETQ. Trimming pared 1 base from V and 0 bases from J, leaving 16 bases between. The CDR3 contains 18 residues. CDR3 sequence: CASSLLSGYFATNEKLFF. The CDR3 DNA follows: TGCGCCAGCAGCTTGCTTTCAGGGTACTTTGCAACTAATGAAAAACTGTTTTTT. Full variable domain (remainder filled in from reference TRBV5-1 and TRBJ1-4): KAGVTQTPRYLIKTRGQQVTLSCSPISGHRSVSWYQQTPGQGLQFLFEYFSETQRNKGNFPGRFSGRQFSNSRSEMNVSTLELGDSALYLCASSLLSGYFATNEKLFFGSGTQLSVL.

The chain couples TRBV7-9 to TRBJ2-3; 11 bases are a match to TRBD2. Germline V gives CDR1 SEHNR, CDR2 FQNEAQ (reference sequence). This CDR3 has 16 amino acids. The V segment lost 6 bases and the J segment 1 base; nucleotides outside the gene matches: 6. The chain's CDR3 is CASRFTSGSGTDTQYF. The CDR3 DNA is TGTGCCAGCAGATTCACTAGCGGGAGCGGCACAGATACGCAGTATTTT.

V is TRBV10-1 and J is TRBJ2-4; 8 bases line up with TRBD1. The CDR3 is 15 amino acids. The V gene end was trimmed by 1 base and the J gene end by 8 bases; junction bases not matched to a gene: 7. Germline loops: CDR1 WNHNN, CDR2 SYGVQD (reference sequence). Here the CDR3 reads CASSEFDRGVDIQYF. The DNA for the CDR3 is TGCGCCAGCAGTGAGTTTGACAGGGGAGTTGACATTCAGTACTTC.

The gene calls are TRBV30 and TRBJ1-2; the match to TRBD1 covers 11 bases. The CDR3 sequence is 15 residues long. With 6 bases clipped from V and 2 bases from J, the junction kept 8 bases outside the gene matches. CDR1 GTSNPN and CDR2 SVGIG come from the germline V gene (reference sequence). CDR3 loop: CACPRGTGGNYGYTF. The CDR3 nucleotides are TGTGCCTGTCCCCGCGGGACAGGGGGGAACTATGGCTACACCTTC.

The V call is TRBV19, the J call TRBJ2-1; 13 bases agree with TRBD2. The CDR3 is 18 residues long. The junction had 14 bases not matched to a gene; V was cut back by 4 bases and J by 8 bases. Germline V CDR1 and CDR2: LNHDA, SQIVND (reference sequence). The CDR3 nucleotides read TGTGCCAGTAGTACCTGGCCCAGGACTAGCGGGAGTGCGCATGAGCAGTTCTTC. Its protein product is CASSTWPRTSGSAHEQFF.

The rearrangement uses TRBV19 and TRBJ2-3; TRBD1 matches 8 bases. The junction had 11 bases not matched to a gene; V was cut back by 8 bases and J by 4 bases. Germline V lookup: CDR1 LNHDA, CDR2 SQIVND (reference sequence). The CDR3 is made up of 15 amino acids. CDR3 protein: CASGWGRGQSDTQYF. The CDR3 region has the DNA TGTGCCAGTGGTTGGGGCAGGGGGCAATCAGATACGCAGTATTTT.

The CDR3 DNA sequence: TGCGCCAGCAGCAGTCGGACTGGGCGGGATGGCTACACCTTC. This encodes CASSSRTGRDGYTF. The chain has TRBV5-1 and TRBJ1-2; no definite D call. The V end lost 4 bases, the J end lost 6 bases, and 16 bases lay between the germline ends. Germline V gene sequence: CDR1 SGHRS, CDR2 YFSETQ. The CDR3 has 14 amino acids.

This clone was counted once. This chain uses TRBV12-5 with TRBJ2-3; 7 nucleotides line up with TRBD2. J lost 0 bases, V lost 6 bases, and 3 bases had no gene match. From germline, CDR1 is LGHNT and CDR2 FRNRAP. This CDR3 is 14 amino acids long. The CDR3 here is CASGRAGSTDTQYF. The CDR3, as DNA: TGTGCTAGTGGACGAGCGGGAAGCACAGATACGCAGTATTTT. Together with reference TRBV12-5 and TRBJ2-3, the CDR3 gives the full variable domain: DARVTQTPRHKVTEMGQEVTMRCQPILGHNTVFWYRQTMMQGLELLAYFRNRAPLDDSGMPKDRFSAEMPDATLATLKIQPSEPRDSAVYFCASGRAGSTDTQYFGPGTRLTVL.

This clone occurred once. The chain recombines TRBV7-9 with TRBJ2-5; 12 bases map to TRBD2. The CDR3 runs to 15 residues. In germline, CDR1 is SEHNR, CDR2 FQNEAQ (reference sequence). Losses at the gene ends were 3 bases for V and 3 bases for J; bases not matched to a gene: 2. The CDR3 DNA sequence: TGTGCCAGCAGCTTTCGACTAGCGGGGGAAGAGACCCAGTACTTC. Amino acids: CASSFRLAGEETQYF.

The chain joins TRBV21-1 to TRBJ2-7; the DNA was not compared with TRBD1, the D call given in the table. TRBV21-1 has pseudogene status. The CDR3 spans 13 residues. CDR3: CASSDDSTYEQYF. CDR3 nucleotide sequence: TGTGCCAGCAGCGACGACAGTACCTACGAGCAGTACTTC.

The V gene is TRBV15, the J gene TRBJ2-1; 10 bases agree with TRBD2. Germline V lookup: CDR1 LNHNV, CDR2 YYDKDF (reference sequence). There are 15 residues in the CDR3. Germline trimming cut 6 bases from V and 4 bases from J; bases unmatched to any gene: 6. This CDR3 reads CATRASGRDYNEQFF. DNA of the CDR3: TGTGCCACCAGGGCCAGCGGGAGGGATTACAATGAGCAGTTCTTC. Based on the CDR3 plus reference TRBV15 and TRBJ2-1, the full variable domain is DAMVIQNPRYQVTQFGKPVTLSCSQTLNHNVMYWYQQKSSQAPKLLFHYYDKDFNNEADTPDNFQSRRPNTSFCFLDIRSPGLGDTAMYLCATRASGRDYNEQFFGPGTRLTVL.

A note on this clone: The junction and the germline gene differ at one end; a read error may be behind it. DNA of the CDR3: TGTGCCAGCAGATTAGGGAGTTCTGGAAACACCATATATTTT. It is translated as CASRLGSSGNTIYF. J is TRBJ1-3 and V is TRBV7-9; no firm D call. Germline V gives CDR1 SEHNR, CDR2 FQNEAQ (reference sequence). The length of the CDR3 is 14 residues.

The chain couples TRBV6-5 to TRBJ2-7, with TRBD1 matching over 7 bases. In germline, CDR1 is MNHEY, CDR2 SVGAGI. Unmatched junction bases numbered 8, after V lost 4 bases and J lost 8 bases. The CDR3 is 13 residues long. The CDR3 spells CASSFRQGNQQYF. CDR3 bases: TGTGCCAGCAGTTTTCGACAGGGCAATCAGCAGTACTTC.

This clone was observed a single time. The chain recombines TRBV7-9 with TRBJ1-2; D gene uncertain. CDR1 is SEHNR and CDR2 is FQNEAQ in the germline V gene (reference sequence). The CDR3 has 15 residues. V was cut by 4 bases and J by 4 bases, with 16 bases left in between. CDR3 residues: CASSYSSEGFYGYTF. CDR3 nucleotides: TGTGCCAGCAGCTACTCCTCCGAGGGATTCTATGGCTACACCTTC. Complete variable domain (other parts from reference TRBV7-9 and TRBJ1-2): DTGVSQNPRHKITKRGQNVTFRCDPISEHNRLYWYRQTLGQGPEFLTYFQNEAQLEKSRLLSDRFSAERPKGSFSTLEIQRTEQGDSAMYLCASSYSSEGFYGYTFGSGTRLTVV.